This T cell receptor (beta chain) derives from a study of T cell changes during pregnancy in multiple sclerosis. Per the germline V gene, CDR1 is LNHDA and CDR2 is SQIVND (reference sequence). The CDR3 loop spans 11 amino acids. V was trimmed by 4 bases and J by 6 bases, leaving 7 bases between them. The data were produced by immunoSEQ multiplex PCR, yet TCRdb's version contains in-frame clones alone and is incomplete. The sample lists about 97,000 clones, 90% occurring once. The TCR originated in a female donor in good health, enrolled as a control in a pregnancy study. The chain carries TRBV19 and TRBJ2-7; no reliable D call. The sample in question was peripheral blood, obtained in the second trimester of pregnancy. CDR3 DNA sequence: TGTGCCAGTAGTAGTCGGAGCGAGCAGTACTTC. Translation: CASSSRSEQYF.